The sequence of this T cell receptor beta chain was determined in a study of blood T cells in healthy people across ages. Through a sample-barcoded 5' primer and a J-beta primer mix, a second PCR was run for roughly 7 to 11 cycles. A single record per CDR3 protein comes from TCRdb applying MiXCR to the 5' RACE reads. The sample records over a million distinct CDR3 sequences, approximately 59% being singletons. V was cut by 0 bases and J by 4 bases, with 18 bases left in between. This CDR3 is 17 amino acids long. Germline V gene sequence: CDR1 LGHNA, CDR2 YNFKEQ. This receptor was taken from a man younger than 30 in good health. V gene TRBV4-2 combines with J gene TRBJ1-2, with D maybe TRBD1 (5 bases). Sequenced material: blood. The CDR3 DNA sequence: TGTGCCAGCAGCCAAGAAAGGACAACAAGGGGCTTCTATGGCTACACCTTC. The encoded protein is CASSQERTTRGFYGYTF.